One and the same sample provided the 18 T cell receptor beta chains below, sequenced in a study of long-term antiretroviral therapy in people with HIV. It was version v3.0 of the immunoSEQ assay that was run at survey level. Profiling relied on immunoSEQ multiplex PCR, and the TCRdb table lists in-frame clones only, not all of them. Of 20,000 to 30,000 clones listed, around nine tenths are singletons. The sample consisted of unsorted PBMCs, taken around 4.5 years after starting antiretroviral therapy. Receptor source: a young man with HIV.

This clone was picked up one time. The chain combines TRBV18 with TRBJ1-2; 9 bases match TRBD1. This CDR3 has 13 residues. CDR1 and CDR2 (germline): KGHSH, LQKENI. The V and J ends lost 3 bases and 8 bases, in that order; junction bases with no gene match: 4. This CDR3 is CASSPGTGKGYTF. Here the CDR3 DNA reads TGTGCCAGCTCACCCGGGACAGGGAAAGGCTACACCTTC.

V gene TRBV14 combines with J gene TRBJ1-3; 8 nucleotides line up with TRBD1. CDR1 and CDR2 (germline): SGHDN, FVKESK. J lost 9 bases, V lost 1 base, and 14 bases had no gene match. This CDR3 region has 17 residues. The CDR3 coding sequence is TGTGCCAGCAGCCAAGTAGGTAGGGACAGGTTTCGCTTCACCATATATTTT. Translating gives CASSQVGRDRFRFTIYF.

This clone was detected only once. The chain carries TRBV5-5 and TRBJ2-7; no definite D call. This CDR3 is built from 15 residues. Germline CDR1 reads SGHKS; CDR2 reads YYEKEE (reference sequence). With 1 base removed from V and 6 bases from J, the gap between germline ends came to 17 bases. In DNA form, the CDR3 reads TGTGCCAGCAGCTTGTTGCCCCTCATCTCTGGCGAGCAGTACTTC. This gives the protein CASSLLPLISGEQYF.

This chain joins TRBV19 and TRBJ2-7; TRBD2 matches at 12 bases. The CDR3 is 15 residues long. Unmatched junction bases numbered 1, after V lost 1 base and J lost 3 bases. From germline, CDR1 is LNHDA and CDR2 SQIVND (reference sequence). Here the CDR3 reads CASSIGLAGDYEQYF. CDR3 coding DNA: TGTGCCAGTAGTATAGGACTAGCGGGGGACTACGAGCAGTACTTC.

V usage is TRBV19 and J usage is TRBJ1-5; D may be TRBD1 (6 bases). Germline CDR1 LNHDA, CDR2 SQIVND (reference sequence). V was shortened by 2 bases and J by 10 bases, with 12 bases between the two germline ends. CDR3 size: 13 residues. The CDR3 reads CASSITPGGPQHF. Written as DNA, the CDR3 is TGTGCCAGTAGTATAACTCCCGGGGGCCCCCAGCATTTT. Full variable domain (rest looked up from reference TRBV19 and TRBJ1-5): DGGITQSPKYLFRKEGQNVTLSCEQNLNHDAMYWYRQDPGQGLRLIYYSQIVNDFQKGDIAEGYSVSREKKESFPLTVTSAQKNPTAFYLCASSITPGGPQHFGDGTRLSIL.

The chain combines TRBV5-1 with TRBJ2-5, with D uncertain. Germline V gene data show CDR1 as SGHRS and CDR2 as YFSETQ. V was trimmed by 5 bases and J by 1 base, leaving 12 bases between them. The CDR3 length is 14 residues. The CDR3 bases are TGCGCCAGCAGTCCTGACGGAGTCCAAGAGACCCAGTACTTC. It specifies CASSPDGVQETQYF.

This clone is a singleton in its sample. The CDR3 protein is CASSPDGLAGGSEQFF. The CDR3 DNA is TGTGCCAGCAGTCCTGACGGACTAGCGGGAGGTAGTGAGCAGTTCTTC. The V gene is TRBV27, the J gene TRBJ2-1, with 14 bases that match TRBD2. Germline loops: CDR1 MNHEY, CDR2 SMNVEV (reference sequence). CDR3 length: 16 residues. V dropped 5 bases and J dropped 9; count of bases not matched to a gene: 9.

This chain joins TRBV19 and TRBJ2-2, with D uncertain. Trimming pared 6 bases from V and 1 base from J, leaving 12 bases between. The CDR3 is 15 amino acids. Per germline, CDR1 LNHDA and CDR2 SQIVND (reference sequence). This chain's CDR3 is CASRLSALNTGELFF. CDR3 sequence (DNA): TGTGCCAGTAGATTGAGCGCCTTGAACACCGGGGAGCTGTTTTTT.

The V and J genes are TRBV10-3 and TRBJ2-3; 8 bases line up with TRBD2. The CDR3 spans 14 residues. With V trimmed by 3 bases and J by 5 bases, 4 bases remained unmatched. The germline gives CDR1 ENHRY, CDR2 SYGVKD. CDR3 nucleotide sequence: TGTGCCATCAGTGAATCGGGGGGGGGAGATACGCAGTATTTT. Translated: CAISESGGGDTQYF.

This clone was recorded once. The chain combines TRBV5-1 with TRBJ2-2, with a tentative D call TRBD2 (6 bases). There are 17 residues in the CDR3. The V gene lost 4 bases and the J gene lost 2 bases, with 18 bases spanning the gap. The germline V gene encodes CDR1 SGHRS and CDR2 YFSETQ. CDR3 protein: CASSPPSAGRNTGELFF. The CDR3 nucleotides are TGCGCCAGCAGCCCTCCTTCTGCGGGGCGAAACACCGGGGAGCTGTTTTTT.

The chain joins TRBV27 to TRBJ1-1; D gene unclear. V was shortened by 8 bases and J by 4 bases, with 14 bases between the two germline ends. Germline V CDR1 and CDR2: MNHEY, SMNVEV (reference sequence). The CDR3 runs 13 residues. CDR3 nucleotides: TGTGCCAGCGGCAAGATGGGGTTCACTGAAGCTTTCTTT. It translates to CASGKMGFTEAFF.

This clone was detected only a few times. Here the CDR3 reads CATSLDLSDGYTF. CDR3 coding DNA: TGTGCCACCAGCCTCGATCTGAGTGATGGCTACACCTTC. The chain carries TRBV15 and TRBJ1-2; D unclear. Germline CDR1 LNHNV, CDR2 YYDKDF (reference sequence). Trimming removed 5 bases at V and 6 bases at J, with 13 bases between. The CDR3 spans 13 residues.

The chain has TRBV6-5 and TRBJ2-7; perhaps TRBD2 as D (6 bases). V lost 3 bases to trimming and J lost 3 bases, with 12 bases between them. Germline V gene sequence: CDR1 MNHEY, CDR2 SVGAGI. The CDR3 totals 14 residues. The CDR3 DNA sequence: TGTGCCAGCAGTTATCTCGGGAGTGACTACGAGCAGTACTTC. Translation: CASSYLGSDYEQYF.

This chain uses TRBV29-1 with TRBJ2-6, with 7 bases matching TRBD1. The ends lost 4 bases at V and 3 bases at J; junction bases unmatched: 3. From germline, CDR1 is SQVTM and CDR2 ANQGSEA. CDR3 length equals 14 residues. The CDR3 DNA follows: TGCAGCGTTGGGACAGGTGGTGGGGCCAACGTCCTGACTTTC. It yields the protein CSVGTGGGANVLTF. Filled out from reference TRBV29-1 and TRBJ2-6, the complete variable domain reads SAVISQKPSRDICQRGTSLTIQCQVDSQVTMMFWYRQQPGQSLTLIATANQGSEATYESGFVIDKFPISRPNLTFSTLTVSNMSPEDSSIYLCSVGTGGGANVLTFGAGSRLTVL.

J is TRBJ1-2 and V is TRBV18; D possibly corresponds to TRBD1 (5 bases). The CDR3 loop spans 14 amino acids. CDR1 and CDR2 from the germline V gene are KGHSH and LQKENI. With 3 bases removed from V and 9 bases from J, the gap between germline ends came to 17 bases. CDR3 loop: CASSPPGLWKSYTF. DNA for the CDR3: TGTGCCAGCTCACCGCCGGGACTCTGGAAGAGCTACACCTTC.

This clone is deemed medium-sized (0.01 to 0.1%). The identical CDR3 is also encoded by other nucleotide sequences in the sample. The chain is built from TRBV18 and TRBJ1-2; D remains unclear. Between the trimmed V and J ends, which lost 3 bases and 0 bases, there was a span of 11 bases. CDR1 and CDR2 (germline): KGHSH, LQKENI. The CDR3 consists of 15 residues. The CDR3 DNA follows: TGTGCCAGCTCACCCCCGGCCGGGACTAACTATGGCTACACCTTC. This codes for CASSPPAGTNYGYTF.

The chain employs TRBV18 and TRBJ1-2; D is perhaps TRBD1 (6 bases). This CDR3 is 12 amino acids long. The germline V gene has CDR1 KGHSH and CDR2 LQKENI. V was pared by 4 bases and J by 6 bases, with 9 bases between. CDR3 coding DNA: TGTGCCAGCTCACGGGGGGCGGATGGCTACACCTTC. Protein product: CASSRGADGYTF.

This rearrangement joins TRBV19 to TRBJ2-7; 7 positions agree with TRBD1. The germline V gene has CDR1 LNHDA and CDR2 SQIVND (reference sequence). The CDR3 has 12 amino acids. Trimming removed 9 bases from V and 3 bases from J; junction bases left unmatched: 5. Written as DNA, the CDR3 is TGTGCCAGCCGGGACAGCCTCTACGAGCAGTACTTC. This encodes CASRDSLYEQYF.